This T cell receptor (beta chain) was captured by sequencing in a study of identical twins (TCRdb year 2016). At the level of the whole study: To test whether fetal clonotypes persist, the study used deep sequencing on TCR alpha and beta repertoires from monozygotic twins, unrelated adults of various ages, and cord blood. To rule out contamination, the twin experiments were replicated at different times with different library preparation protocols. Broader findings and caveats from the paper: Abundant cord blood beta clonotypes had fewer insertions, young adult naive repertoires showed a similar but weaker trend, and memory repertoires showed no such trend. In monozygotic twins, recombination models systematically underestimated out-of-frame TCR alpha sharing, but the models matched the sharing seen between unrelated individuals. Because the same donors could not be followed over many years, the conclusions relied on cross-sectional statistical analysis. Invariant T cells such as MAIT and iNKT could partly confound zero-insertion analyses, though diverse VJ usage argued against this for most clonotypes. The excess sharing between twins in beta out-of-frame sequences was weaker because fewer shared sequences reduced the signal-to-noise ratio. Compared with coincidental sharing between unrelated individuals, out-of-frame TCR alpha sequences shared between twins had an excess of sequences with low generation probability.

Library prep was done by 5' RACE. The sample was run on an Illumina HiSeq 2000. Template switching introduced a universal primer binding site; the final cDNA contained a unique molecular identifier, enabling accurate counting of TCR cDNA molecules. Specific primers in the conserved constant-segment region were used to synthesize first-strand cDNA for the TCR alpha and beta chains. To control for contamination, each cDNA library was double barcoded with a SMART-Mk sample barcode plus Illumina barcodes. TruSeq adapter sequences, together with Illumina sample barcodes, were added in two successive PCR steps. TCR alpha and beta cDNA libraries were sequenced on the Illumina HiSeq platform with custom primers. The study's processing was this. Unique molecular identifiers were extracted from raw reads with MiGEC, and CDR3 positions were determined with MiXCR. Recombination models were inferred per individual with the repgenHMM and IGoR tools using an EM algorithm. The tcR package in R was used for shared clonotype analysis, with sharing normalized by the product of cloneset sizes. Out-of-frame nonproductive sequences were analyzed to study raw recombination free of thymic and clonal selection effects. TCRdb reworked the public reads: Q25 trimming with fastp, MiXCR clone assembly, productive beta chains retained. Each record represents a unique CDR3 protein, reported with the most common genes and DNA among its rows. TCRdb's processing, not the authors' own work, is the source of the V and J calls. The sample table lists roughly 720,000 distinct CDR3 sequences, around a sixth of them with a count of one. 13% of the sample is held by the ten biggest clonotypes.

Reading the germline V gene (reference sequence) gives CDR1 DFQATT and CDR2 SNEGSKA. From its cysteine to its phenylalanine, the CDR3 spans 12 amino acids. Left in the record is the CDR3 DNA by itself, 36 bases read in frame from the first base. V is shortened by 3 bases, J by 10 bases, and the region joining them spans 15 bases. A few counts support this clonotype. This clone's antigen is unknown. No base quality values were provided; no much bigger clone lies one nucleotide off. Only healthy Caucasian donors were included. The twin cohort comprised three pairs of female monozygotic twins, all aged roughly 18 to 29 years. Peripheral blood mononuclear cells were used as the source from which RNA for TCR libraries was isolated. These data are also associated with another study on T cells expressing NK-cell markers. According to the second study: TCR beta-chain repertoires were profiled in sorted CD3+CD56+NKG2C+, CD3+CD56+NKG2C- and CD3+CD56-NKG2C+ T-cell subsets from about 8 donors. Of the eight sequenced donors, seven were found to be HCMV-seropositive and one was found to be HCMV-seronegative. To restrict sorting to alphabetaTCR-expressing T cells, an anti-gammadeltaTCR antibody was added in several experiments. In five to seven donors, the dominant CD3+CD56+NKG2C+ clonotypes were among the top 10 CD8+ clonotypes and accounted for roughly 1.0-8% of CD8+ T cells. Those dominant clonotypes were again the most abundant among CD3+CD56-NKG2C+ cells in a handful of donors, at about 28.3-60.1%. Whether the expanded NKG2C-expressing T cell clones were specific for HCMV antigens remained unclear. All eight donors whose samples were sequenced were randomly selected healthy volunteers, three of them men and five women. A commercial ELISA kit detecting HCMV-specific IgG in serum was used to determine HCMV serostatus. For over 5 donors, bulk peripheral blood T-cell repertoires were additionally sequenced from unsorted PBMC. MIGEC was used to demultiplex reads and group the reads by UMI, and MiTCR was used to assemble and quantify clonotypes. To remove erroneous sequences, TCR cDNA sequences were retained only when supported by two or more reads. The tcR package was used for downstream repertoire analysis, and clonotypes were matched across fractions by CDR3 nucleotide sequence plus V segment. VDJmatch was used to annotate antigen specificity against VDJdb, with one amino acid substitution allowed in CDR3.

This TCR derives from a woman younger than 35 in good health. The rearrangement combines TRBV20-1 with TRBJ1-2, and possibly TRBD1, on 5 matching bases. The sample consisted of PBMCs. The CDR3 region reads CSASRGLGDYTF. The DNA reads TGCAGTGCTAGTAGGGGTCTGGGTGACTACACCTTC.